The sequence of this TCR beta chain was determined in a study of OX40 agonist ivuxolimab in advanced cancers. CDR3 length: 15 residues. Germline CDR1 reads SGHTA; CDR2 reads FQGNSA. Trimming at V came to 6 bases and at J to 9 bases, leaving 12 bases not matched to a gene. As regards this clone: Its antigen is as yet unknown.

Findings and caveats of the study: CD4+ T cells averaged fewer expanded clones than CD8+ T cells. Expanded peripheral T cells had an undetermined antigen specificity.

The assay was immunoSEQ multiplex PCR, and TCRdb's table has in-frame clones only and misses some. The table lists 45,000 to 55,000 clones, about 86% of them singletons. This receptor was taken from an adult with an advanced solid tumor such as melanoma, head and neck, liver or kidney cancer. The chain joins TRBV7-2 to TRBJ2-1; 9 bases map to TRBD1. This specimen consisted of CD4+ or CD8+ T cells sorted from blood, obtained in a trial of the OX40 agonist ivuxolimab. The CDR3 loop is CASRAGTGQFREQFF. In DNA form, the CDR3 reads TGTGCCAGCAGGGCCGGGACAGGGCAGTTTCGTGAGCAGTTCTTC.